This TCR beta chain came from a study of blood T cell repertoires in COVID-19. Study information: COVID-19 samples collected from the United States, Italy and Spain covered acute and convalescent phases.

The CDR3 runs 15 residues. Looked up from germline, CDR1 is SGHDT and CDR2 is YYEEEE. Trimming took 0 bases from V and 0 from J, leaving 10 bases between them. In the study's own analysis: Amplification of reference gene primers was used by the study to estimate nucleated cell counts. Clones were read by immunoSEQ multiplex PCR, and TCRdb kept only the in-frame ones, dropping some. That table supplies the V and J calls and clone size; D and trimming were determined from the DNA. This table holds about 120,000 clones, roughly 87% found once. This sequence joins TRBV5-6 and TRBJ2-7, with unresolved D. The sequence derives from a man aged 80 or over with acute or convalescent COVID-19. Sequencing input: peripheral blood. In DNA form, the CDR3 reads TGTGCCAGCAGCTTGGCCCCAGCGAGCTCCTACGAGCAGTACTTC. It is translated as CASSLAPASSYEQYF.